Listed below are T cell receptor beta chains from one sample, sequenced in a study of cytomegalovirus exposure and HLA in healthy donors. Libraries were prepared by immunoSEQ multiplex PCR; TCRdb keeps only in-frame clonotypes and omits some of them. Here the sample spans under 200,000 clones, roughly 85% being singletons. The sequencing sample was made of PBMCs. These receptors all come from a woman in her forties in good health and CMV-seronegative. The CDR3 runs from the conserved cysteine through the conserved F or W. The D gene is left open where the match is weak. Size tells how often a clone was seen (once, few, many) or the class of an expanded clone, and some rows leave it out.

D	size	V	J	CDR3	DNA
NA	NA	TRBV6-1	TRBJ1-4	CASSEARAPGDNEKLFF	TGTGCCAGCAGTGAAGCTAGGGCCCCAGGGGATAATGAAAAACTGTTTTTT
TRBD2	once	TRBV19	TRBJ2-2	CASNLLAGGWTGELFF	TGTGCCAGTAACCTTCTAGCGGGAGGATGGACCGGGGAGCTGTTTTTT
TRBD1	once	TRBV5-6	TRBJ1-5	CASSRGTGQGNQPQHF	TGTGCCAGCAGCCGAGGGACAGGCCAGGGCAATCAGCCCCAGCATTTT
NA	NA	TRBV19	TRBJ2-3	CATKVGAGTDTQYF	TGTGCCACCAAGGTGGGAGCGGGCACAGATACGCAGTATTTT
NA	NA	TRBV5-6	TRBJ1-6	CASSSHGQGYSPLHF	TGTGCCAGCAGCTCACACGGGCAGGGTTATTCACCCCTCCACTTT
TRBD1	NA	TRBV19	TRBJ1-2	CASSPLVAGGEAGGYTF	TGTGCCAGTAGCCCCCTTGTTGCAGGGGGCGAAGCGGGTGGCTACACCTTC
NA	NA	TRBV5-1	TRBJ2-5	CASSLSAAQETQYF	TGCGCCAGCAGCTTGTCGGCGGCTCAAGAGACCCAGTACTTC
NA	NA	TRBV2	TRBJ2-7	CASSGQDSYEQYF	TGTGCCAGCAGTGGTCAGGACAGCTACGAGCAGTACTTC
NA	NA	TRBV18	TRBJ2-1	CASSPLGDLQFGDEQFF	TGTGCCAGCTCACCACTGGGGGACTTACAGTTTGGCGATGAGCAGTTCTTC
TRBD1	NA	TRBV19	TRBJ1-6	CASSFGQGASPLHF	TGTGCCAGTAGCTTCGGACAGGGGGCTTCACCCCTCCACTTT
NA	NA	TRBV7-9	TRBJ1-2	CASSLEAGEGYTF	TGTGCCAGCAGCTTAGAGGCAGGTGAAGGCTACACCTTC
NA	NA	TRBV7-2	TRBJ1-6	CASSLSQGLSPLHF	TGTGCCAGCAGCTTAAGCCAGGGTCTTTCACCCCTCCACTTT
NA	NA	TRBV6-1	TRBJ2-7	CASTLGATGPYEQYF	TGTGCCAGCACCCTGGGGGCTACCGGTCCCTACGAGCAGTACTTC
TRBD1	NA	TRBV10-3	TRBJ1-2	CAITGTALEGYTF	TGTGCCATCACCGGGACAGCCCTAGAGGGCTACACCTTC
TRBD2	NA	TRBV5-1	TRBJ2-5	CASSFLAGGAETQYF	TGCGCCAGCAGCTTCCTAGCGGGAGGGGCTGAGACCCAGTACTTC